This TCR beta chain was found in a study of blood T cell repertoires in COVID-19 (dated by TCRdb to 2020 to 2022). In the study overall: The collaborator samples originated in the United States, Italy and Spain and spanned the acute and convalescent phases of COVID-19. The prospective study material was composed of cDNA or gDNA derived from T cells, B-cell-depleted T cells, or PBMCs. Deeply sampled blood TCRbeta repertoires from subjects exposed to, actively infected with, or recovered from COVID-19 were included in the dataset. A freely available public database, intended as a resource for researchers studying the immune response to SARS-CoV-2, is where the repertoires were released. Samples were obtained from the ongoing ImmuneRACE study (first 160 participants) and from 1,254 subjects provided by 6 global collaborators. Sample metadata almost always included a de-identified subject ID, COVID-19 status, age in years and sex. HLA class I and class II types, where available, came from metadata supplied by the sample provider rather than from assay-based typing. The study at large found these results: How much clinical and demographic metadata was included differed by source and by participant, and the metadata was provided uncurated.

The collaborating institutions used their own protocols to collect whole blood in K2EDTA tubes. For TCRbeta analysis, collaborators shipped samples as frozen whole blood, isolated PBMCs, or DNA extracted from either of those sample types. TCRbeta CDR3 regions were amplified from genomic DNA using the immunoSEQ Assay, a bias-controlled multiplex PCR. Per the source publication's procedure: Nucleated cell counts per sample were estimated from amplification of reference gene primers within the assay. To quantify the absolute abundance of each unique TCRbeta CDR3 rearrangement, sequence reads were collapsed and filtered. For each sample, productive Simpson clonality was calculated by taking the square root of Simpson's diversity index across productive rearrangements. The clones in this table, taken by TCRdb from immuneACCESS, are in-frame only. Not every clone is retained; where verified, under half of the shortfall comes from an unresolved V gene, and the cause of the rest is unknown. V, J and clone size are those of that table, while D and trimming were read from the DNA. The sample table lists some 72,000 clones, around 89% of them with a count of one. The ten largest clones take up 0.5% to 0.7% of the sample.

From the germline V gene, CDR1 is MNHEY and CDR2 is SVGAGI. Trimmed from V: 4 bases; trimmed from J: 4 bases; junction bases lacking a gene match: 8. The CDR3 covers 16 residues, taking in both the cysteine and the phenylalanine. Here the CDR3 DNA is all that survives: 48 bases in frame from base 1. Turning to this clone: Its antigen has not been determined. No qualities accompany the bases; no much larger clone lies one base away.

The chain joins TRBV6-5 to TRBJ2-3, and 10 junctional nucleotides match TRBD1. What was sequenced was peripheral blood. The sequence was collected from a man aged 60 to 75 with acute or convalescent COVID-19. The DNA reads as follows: TGTGCCAGCAGTTCCCGGGACAGGGGTGGATCAGATACGCAGTATTTT. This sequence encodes CASSSRDRGGSDTQYF.